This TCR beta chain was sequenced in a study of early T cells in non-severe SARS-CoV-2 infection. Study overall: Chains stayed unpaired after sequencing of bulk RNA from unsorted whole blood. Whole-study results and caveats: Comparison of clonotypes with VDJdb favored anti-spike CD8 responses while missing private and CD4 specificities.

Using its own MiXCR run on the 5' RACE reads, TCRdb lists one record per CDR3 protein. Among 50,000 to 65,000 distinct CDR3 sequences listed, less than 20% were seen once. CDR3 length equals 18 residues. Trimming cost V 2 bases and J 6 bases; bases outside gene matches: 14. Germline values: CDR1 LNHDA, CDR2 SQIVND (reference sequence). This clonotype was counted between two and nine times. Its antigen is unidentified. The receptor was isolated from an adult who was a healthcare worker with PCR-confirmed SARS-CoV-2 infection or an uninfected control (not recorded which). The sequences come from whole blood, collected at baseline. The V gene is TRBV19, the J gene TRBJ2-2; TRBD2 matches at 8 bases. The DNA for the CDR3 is TGTGCCAGTAGTATACACAGCGGGCCGGGAGGGATCCCCGGGGAGCTGTTTTTT. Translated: CASSIHSGPGGIPGELFF.